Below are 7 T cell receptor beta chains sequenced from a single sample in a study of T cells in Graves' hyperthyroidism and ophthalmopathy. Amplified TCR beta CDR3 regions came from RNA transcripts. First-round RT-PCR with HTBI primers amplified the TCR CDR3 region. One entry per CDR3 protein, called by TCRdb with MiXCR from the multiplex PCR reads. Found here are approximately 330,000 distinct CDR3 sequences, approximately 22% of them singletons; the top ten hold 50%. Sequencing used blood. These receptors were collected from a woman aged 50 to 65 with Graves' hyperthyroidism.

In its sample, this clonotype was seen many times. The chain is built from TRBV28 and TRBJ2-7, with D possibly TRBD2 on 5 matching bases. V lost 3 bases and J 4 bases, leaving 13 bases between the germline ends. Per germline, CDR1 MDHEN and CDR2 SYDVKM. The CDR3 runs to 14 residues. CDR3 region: CASSFPGTRYEQYF. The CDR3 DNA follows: TGTGCCAGCAGTTTTCCGGGAACGAGGTACGAGCAGTACTTC.

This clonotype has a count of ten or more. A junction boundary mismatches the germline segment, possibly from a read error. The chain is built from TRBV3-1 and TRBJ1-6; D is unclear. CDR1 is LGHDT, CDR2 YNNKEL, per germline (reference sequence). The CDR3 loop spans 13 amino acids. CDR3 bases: TGTGCCAGCAGCCAAGGTCTGGGTTCAGCCCTCCACTTT. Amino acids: CASSQGLGSALHF.

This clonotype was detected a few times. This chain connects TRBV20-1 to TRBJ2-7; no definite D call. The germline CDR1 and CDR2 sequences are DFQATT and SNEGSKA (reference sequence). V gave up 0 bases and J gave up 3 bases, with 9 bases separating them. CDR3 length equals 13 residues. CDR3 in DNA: TGCAGTGCTAGAGAAACGTGGGTCTACGAGCAGTACTTC. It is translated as CSARETWVYEQYF.

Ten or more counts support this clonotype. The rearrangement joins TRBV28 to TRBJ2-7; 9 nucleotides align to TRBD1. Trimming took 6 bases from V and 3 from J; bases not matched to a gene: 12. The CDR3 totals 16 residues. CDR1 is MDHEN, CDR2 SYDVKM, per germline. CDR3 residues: CASSPFGTGKVYEQYF. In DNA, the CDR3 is TGTGCCAGCAGCCCCTTCGGGACAGGGAAAGTCTACGAGCAGTACTTC.

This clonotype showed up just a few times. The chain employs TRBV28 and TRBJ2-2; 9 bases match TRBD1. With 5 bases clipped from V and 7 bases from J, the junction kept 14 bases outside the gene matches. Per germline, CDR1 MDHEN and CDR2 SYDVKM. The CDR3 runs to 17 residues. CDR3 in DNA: TGTGCCAGCAGTCCCATAGACAGGGGGAATTTCGGCGGGGAGCTGTTTTTT. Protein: CASSPIDRGNFGGELFF.

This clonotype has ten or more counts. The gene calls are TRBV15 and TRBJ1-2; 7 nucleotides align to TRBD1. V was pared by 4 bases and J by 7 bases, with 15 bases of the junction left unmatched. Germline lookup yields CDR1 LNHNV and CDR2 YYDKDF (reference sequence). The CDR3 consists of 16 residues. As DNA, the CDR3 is TGTGCCACCAGCACAAATCATAGACAGGGAGTAGGTGGCTACACCTTC. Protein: CATSTNHRQGVGGYTF. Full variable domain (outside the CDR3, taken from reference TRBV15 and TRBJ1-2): DAMVIQNPRYQVTQFGKPVTLSCSQTLNHNVMYWYQQKSSQAPKLLFHYYDKDFNNEADTPDNFQSRRPNTSFCFLDIRSPGLGDTAMYLCATSTNHRQGVGGYTFGSGTRLTVV.

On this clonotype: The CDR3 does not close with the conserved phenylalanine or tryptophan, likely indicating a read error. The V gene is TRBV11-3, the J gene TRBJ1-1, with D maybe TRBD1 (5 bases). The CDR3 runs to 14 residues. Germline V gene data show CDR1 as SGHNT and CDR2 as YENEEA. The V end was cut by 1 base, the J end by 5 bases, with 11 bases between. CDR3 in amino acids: CASSLVQGPTEAFS. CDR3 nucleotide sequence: TGTGCCAGCAGCTTAGTTCAGGGTCCAACTGAAGCTTTCTCT.